The source of this T cell receptor (beta chain) is a study of beta chain features in type 1 diabetes. The CDR3 is 17 residues long. V trimming: 3 bases; J trimming: 7 bases; junction bases outside the gene matches: 15. CDR1 is MGHRA and CDR2 is YSYEKL in the germline V gene. This clone was observed at least ten times. Its cognate antigen is unknown. Study-level points and caveats: For Type 1 diabetes patients, all four CD4+ subsets carried TCRB CDR3s that were moderately but significantly shorter. Comparison showed that naive, central memory and Treg TCRB repertoires appeared more similar among patients than among healthy donors.

Donors underwent one heparinised blood draw, approximately 120 mL on average. Expressed TCRB transcripts were sequenced after all isolated RNA was converted to cDNA. Some clones are missing from TCRdb's copy, which holds only in-frame ones; the method was immunoSEQ multiplex PCR. The sample records some 110,000 clones, approximately 16% being singletons. The sequence derives from a man between 25 and 39 years old with type 1 diabetes. V gene TRBV4-1 combines with J gene TRBJ2-1; 7 nucleotides line up with TRBD1. Sequenced sample: central memory CD4+ T cells from blood. The CDR3 spells CASSQLTGARGRNEQFF. In DNA, the CDR3 is TGCGCCAGCAGCCAGCTAACAGGGGCCCGAGGTAGGAATGAGCAGTTCTTC.